Listed here are 25 T cell receptor beta chains from one sample, sequenced in a study of blood T cell repertoires in COVID-19. Sequencing was performed with immunoSEQ multiplex PCR; in TCRdb, only in-frame clones are kept and a portion is missing. Altogether around 130,000 clones are present, roughly 80% being singletons, with the ten largest covering 9% to 15%. Sequenced: peripheral blood. These receptors were collected from a woman aged 55-75 years with acute or convalescent COVID-19.

V usage is TRBV5-1 and J usage is TRBJ2-1; the match to TRBD1 covers 9 bases. This CDR3 has 14 amino acids. Looked up from germline, CDR1 is SGHRS and CDR2 is YFSETQ. The ends lost 5 bases at V and 6 bases at J; junction bases unmatched: 6. CDR3 sequence: CASRTQGALNEQFF. CDR3 DNA: TGCGCCAGCAGAACACAGGGGGCGCTCAATGAGCAGTTCTTC.

This rearrangement joins TRBV6-6 to TRBJ1-1; D may be TRBD1 (6 bases). The CDR3 has 13 amino acids. Per germline, CDR1 MNHNY and CDR2 SVGAGI (reference sequence). The ends were cut back, 8 bases at V and 0 bases at J, with 10 bases in the middle. For the CDR3, the DNA is TGTGCCAGCGGGGGCTCTCTGAACACTGAAGCTTTCTTT. Its protein is CASGGSLNTEAFF.

This clone was detected once. V and J are TRBV25-1 and TRBJ2-1, with D perhaps TRBD1 (5 bases). The germline V gene encodes CDR1 MGHDK and CDR2 SYGVNS. V was clipped by 1 base and J by 5 bases, with 15 bases between them. The CDR3 length is 16 residues. The CDR3 DNA sequence: TGTGCCAGCAGTGAATCCCGTTGGGCAGGGAACAATGAGCAGTTCTTC. Translation: CASSESRWAGNNEQFF.

This chain joins TRBV4-1 and TRBJ1-1; D not resolved. V lost 0 bases, J lost 5 bases, and 7 bases lay in between. The CDR3 length is 13 residues. Germline CDR1 is MGHRA and CDR2 is YSYEKL. DNA for the CDR3: TGCGCCAGCAGCCAAGATACGAGGACTGAAGCTTTCTTT. Amino acids: CASSQDTRTEAFF.

The chain couples TRBV7-2 to TRBJ2-5; 8 bases agree with TRBD1. V was pared by 5 bases and J by 4 bases, with 6 bases of the junction left unmatched. CDR1 and CDR2 from the germline V gene are SGHTA and FQGNSA. The CDR3 sequence is 14 residues long. CDR3 protein: CASSRDRTIETQYF. The DNA for the CDR3 is TGTGCCAGCAGCCGGGACAGGACAATAGAGACCCAGTACTTC.

V gene TRBV27 combines with J gene TRBJ2-7, with 10 bases that match TRBD2. The CDR3 runs 16 residues. V dropped 8 bases and J dropped 3; count of bases not matched to a gene: 13. Germline V gives CDR1 MNHEY, CDR2 SMNVEV (reference sequence). The chain's CDR3 is CASGGLAGDFHYEQYF. The DNA for the CDR3 is TGTGCCAGCGGGGGCCTAGCGGGGGACTTCCACTACGAGCAGTACTTC.

This chain connects TRBV11-2 to TRBJ2-5; D is possibly TRBD2 (6 bases). Deletions cut 2 bases from V and 2 bases from J, with 12 bases between. CDR1 is SGHAT and CDR2 is FQNNGV in the germline V gene. CDR3 length equals 15 residues. The CDR3 loop reads CASSLSAGMQETQYF. The CDR3 DNA reads TGTGCCAGCAGCTTATCCGCGGGGATGCAAGAGACCCAGTACTTC.

This clone has a single count. The CDR3 sequence is CASSILAHTGGYTF. CDR3 bases: TGTGCCAGTAGTATCCTCGCCCACACAGGTGGCTACACCTTC. The chain employs TRBV19 and TRBJ1-2; a possible D gene is TRBD1 (5 bases). Looked up from germline, CDR1 is LNHDA and CDR2 is SQIVND (reference sequence). V dropped 3 bases and J dropped 7 bases, with 15 bases sitting between them. The CDR3 contains 14 residues.

The chain recombines TRBV2 with TRBJ2-5, with 8 bases fitting TRBD2. CDR1 is SNHLY and CDR2 is FYNNEI in the germline V gene. The CDR3 covers 16 residues. V lost 7 bases, J lost 4 bases, and 14 bases stayed unmatched. CDR3 in amino acids: CASTMEGSGEVETQYF. The CDR3 nucleotides read TGTGCCAGCACGATGGAGGGTAGCGGGGAGGTAGAGACCCAGTACTTC.

This chain joins TRBV7-2 and TRBJ2-1, with 9 bases identical to TRBD1. The V segment lost 5 bases and the J segment 2 bases; nucleotides outside the gene matches: 4. The germline V gene encodes CDR1 SGHTA and CDR2 FQGNSA. The CDR3 spans 15 residues. The CDR3 loop reads CASSTRQGAYNEQFF. In DNA, the CDR3 is TGTGCCAGCAGCACCCGACAGGGGGCCTACAATGAGCAGTTCTTC. Drawing the rest from reference TRBV7-2 and TRBJ2-1, the complete variable domain is GAGVSQSPSNKVTEKGKDVELRCDPISGHTALYWYRQSLGQGLEFLIYFQGNSAPDKSGLPSDRFSAERTGGSVSTLTIQRTQQEDSAVYLCASSTRQGAYNEQFFGPGTRLTVL.

This chain links TRBV29-1 with TRBJ1-1; 8 positions match TRBD1. Germline CDR1 SQVTM, CDR2 ANQGSEA. The trim removed 6 bases at V and 1 base at J, leaving 7 bases unmatched. There are 14 residues in the CDR3. CDR3 DNA sequence: TGCAGCGTGCTGACCGGGACAGGGAACACTGAAGCTTTCTTT. Residues: CSVLTGTGNTEAFF. The variable domain in full, completed from reference TRBV29-1 and TRBJ1-1, reads SAVISQKPSRDICQRGTSLTIQCQVDSQVTMMFWYRQQPGQSLTLIATANQGSEATYESGFVIDKFPISRPNLTFSTLTVSNMSPEDSSIYLCSVLTGTGNTEAFFGQGTRLTVV.

The rearrangement joins TRBV24-1 to TRBJ2-2; 8 bases match TRBD2. This CDR3 spans 16 amino acids. Germline V lookup: CDR1 KGHDR, CDR2 SFDVKD. The V gene end was trimmed by 2 bases and the J gene end by 1 base; junction bases not matched to a gene: 2. The CDR3 sequence is CATSDYTSGNTGELFF. DNA of the CDR3: TGTGCCACCAGTGATTACACTAGCGGGAACACCGGGGAGCTGTTTTTT.

The genes are TRBV5-1 and TRBJ1-4; D unclear. The CDR3 runs to 12 residues. Trimming pared 0 bases from V and 7 bases from J, leaving 4 bases between. Germline V gene sequence: CDR1 SGHRS, CDR2 YFSETQ. The CDR3 sequence is CASSLAGEKLFF. CDR3 sequence (DNA): TGCGCCAGCAGCTTGGCGGGTGAAAAACTGTTTTTT.

The chain is built from TRBV5-1 and TRBJ1-1, with D unclear. The CDR3 has 12 residues. Germline V CDR1 and CDR2: SGHRS, YFSETQ. Trimming removed 7 bases from V and 4 bases from J, with 11 bases in between. Here the CDR3 DNA reads TGCGCCAGCGGCGACATCGGCACTGAAGCTTTCTTT. It yields the protein CASGDIGTEAFF.

The chain links TRBV18 to TRBJ1-3, with D uncertain. V was pared by 3 bases and J by 2 bases, with 14 bases between. The CDR3 extends over 16 amino acids. Germline V lookup: CDR1 KGHSH, CDR2 LQKENI. CDR3: CASSPGRLRAGNTIYF. CDR3 sequence (DNA): TGTGCCAGCTCACCGGGCCGACTACGGGCTGGAAACACCATATATTTT.

This chain links TRBV12-5 with TRBJ2-4; maybe TRBD2 (5 bases). Germline values: CDR1 LGHNT, CDR2 FRNRAP. The CDR3 totals 13 residues. The V and J ends lost 6 bases and 6 bases respectively, with 12 bases between them. For the CDR3, the DNA is TGTGCTAGTGGGGACCCGGGGAGAAACATTCAGTACTTC. This sequence encodes CASGDPGRNIQYF.

The CDR3 bases are TGCGCCAGCAGCTTGGGACAGGGCCCCGCAGATACGCAGTATTTT. It encodes CASSLGQGPADTQYF. The chain links TRBV5-1 to TRBJ2-3; TRBD1 matches 7 bases. The germline gives CDR1 SGHRS, CDR2 YFSETQ. The V gene end was trimmed by 0 bases and the J gene end by 4 bases; junction bases not matched to a gene: 5. This CDR3 spans 15 amino acids. Together with reference TRBV5-1 and TRBJ2-3, the CDR3 gives the full variable domain: KAGVTQTPRYLIKTRGQQVTLSCSPISGHRSVSWYQQTPGQGLQFLFEYFSETQRNKGNFPGRFSGRQFSNSRSEMNVSTLELGDSALYLCASSLGQGPADTQYFGPGTRLTVL.

The V gene is TRBV24-1, the J gene TRBJ1-5, with unresolved D. The V end was cut by 5 bases, the J end by 1 base, with 11 bases between. The germline CDR1 and CDR2 sequences are KGHDR and SFDVKD. The CDR3 extends over 15 amino acids. Here the CDR3 reads CATSGPGSSNQPQHF. DNA of the CDR3: TGTGCCACCAGTGGCCCGGGGAGCAGCAATCAGCCCCAGCATTTT.

The gene calls are TRBV2 and TRBJ1-2; TRBD1 matches 7 bases. Per the germline V gene, CDR1 is SNHLY and CDR2 is FYNNEI. This CDR3 has 15 residues. CDR3 protein: CGNQQGGHTIYGYTF. In DNA form, the CDR3 reads TGTGGCAACCAGCAGGGGGGACATACTATCTATGGCTACACCTTC.

The chain joins TRBV19 to TRBJ2-5, with 10 bases identical to TRBD2. The CDR3 contains 17 residues. Germline CDR1 is LNHDA and CDR2 is SQIVND (reference sequence). V was pared by 5 bases and J by 5 bases, with 14 bases of the junction left unmatched. As DNA, the CDR3 is TGTGCCAGTAGTCCCTACCCCAGCGGGGGGGCCGAGGAGACCCAGTACTTC. It is translated as CASSPYPSGGAEETQYF.

The DNA of the CDR3 is TGTGCCAGCAGTTTGGGAGAGTTAGCCAAAAACATTCAGTACTTC. Its protein is CASSLGELAKNIQYF. The chain uses TRBV28 and TRBJ2-4; D possibly corresponds to TRBD2 (5 bases). Germline CDR1 is MDHEN and CDR2 is SYDVKM. The CDR3 loop spans 15 amino acids. Trimming took off 3 bases at V and 0 bases at J, with 9 bases between the two ends.

This chain uses TRBV6-5 with TRBJ2-5; 11 nucleotides match TRBD1. The CDR3 covers 16 residues. With 3 bases clipped from V and 5 bases from J, the junction kept 8 bases outside the gene matches. Germline loops: CDR1 MNHEY, CDR2 SVGAGI. The CDR3 nucleotides are TGTGCCAGCAGTTATATAAGGACAGGGGGCGGGGAGACCCAGTACTTC. Its translation: CASSYIRTGGGETQYF.

This clone was detected a few times. The chain joins TRBV5-4 to TRBJ1-1; TRBD1 might be the D (5 bases). The CDR3 is 14 amino acids. V lost 5 bases to trimming and J lost 1 base, with 12 bases between them. Germline V gives CDR1 SGHNT, CDR2 YYREEE (reference sequence). The chain's CDR3 is CASSGARSNTEAFF. In DNA form, the CDR3 reads TGTGCCAGCAGTGGGGCTAGATCGAACACTGAAGCTTTCTTT.

The chain recombines TRBV5-1 with TRBJ1-4, with 10 bases matching TRBD1. Germline lookup yields CDR1 SGHRS and CDR2 YFSETQ. V lost 0 bases, J lost 3 bases, and 2 bases stayed unmatched. The CDR3 loop spans 16 amino acids. The CDR3 loop reads CASSLATGGPNEKLFF. The CDR3 DNA reads TGCGCCAGCAGCTTGGCGACAGGGGGCCCTAATGAAAAACTGTTTTTT.

This clone appeared once. This chain joins TRBV3-1 (or the pseudogene TRBV3-2) and TRBJ1-1, with TRBD1 as a possible D gene (6 bases). From germline, CDR1 is LGHDT and CDR2 YNNKEL (reference sequence). Trimming took off 3 bases at V and 0 bases at J, with 17 bases between the two ends. The CDR3 runs 17 residues. The CDR3 nucleotides read TGTGCCAGCAGCCATTACGGTGGGGGGGGCGTGAACACTGAAGCTTTCTTT. It yields the protein CASSHYGGGGVNTEAFF.